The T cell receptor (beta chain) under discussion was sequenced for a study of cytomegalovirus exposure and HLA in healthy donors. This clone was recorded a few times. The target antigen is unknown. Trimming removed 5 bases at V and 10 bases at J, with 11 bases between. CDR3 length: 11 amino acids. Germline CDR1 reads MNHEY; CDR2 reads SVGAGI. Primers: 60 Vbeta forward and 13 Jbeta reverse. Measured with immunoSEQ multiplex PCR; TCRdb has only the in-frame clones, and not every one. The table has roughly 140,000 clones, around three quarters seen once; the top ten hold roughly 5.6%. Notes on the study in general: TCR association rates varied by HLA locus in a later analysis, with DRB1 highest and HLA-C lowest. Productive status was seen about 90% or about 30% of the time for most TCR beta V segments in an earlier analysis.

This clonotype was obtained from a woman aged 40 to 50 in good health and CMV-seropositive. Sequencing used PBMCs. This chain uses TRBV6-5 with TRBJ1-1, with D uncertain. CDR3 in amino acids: CASSEVAGAFF. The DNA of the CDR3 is TGTGCCAGCAGTGAGGTCGCTGGAGCTTTCTTT.